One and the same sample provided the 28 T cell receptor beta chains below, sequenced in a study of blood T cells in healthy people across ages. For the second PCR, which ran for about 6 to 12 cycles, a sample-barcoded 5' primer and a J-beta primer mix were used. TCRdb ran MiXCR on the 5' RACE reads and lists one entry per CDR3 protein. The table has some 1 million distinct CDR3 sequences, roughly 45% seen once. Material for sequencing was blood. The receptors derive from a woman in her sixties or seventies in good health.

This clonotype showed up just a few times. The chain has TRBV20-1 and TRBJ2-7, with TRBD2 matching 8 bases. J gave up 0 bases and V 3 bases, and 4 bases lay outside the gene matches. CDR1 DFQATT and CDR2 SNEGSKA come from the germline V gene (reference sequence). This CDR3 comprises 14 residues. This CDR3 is CSARSTSGSYEQYF. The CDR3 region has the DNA TGCAGTGCTAGGTCCACTAGCGGCTCCTACGAGCAGTACTTC.

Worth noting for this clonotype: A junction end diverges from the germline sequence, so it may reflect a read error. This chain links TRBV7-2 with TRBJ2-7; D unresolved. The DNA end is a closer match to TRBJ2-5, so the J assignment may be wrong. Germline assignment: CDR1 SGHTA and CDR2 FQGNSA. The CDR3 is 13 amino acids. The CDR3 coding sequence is TGTGCCTGCAGCTTAGTGAGTCGCGAGACCCAGTACTTC. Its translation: CACSLVSRETQYF.

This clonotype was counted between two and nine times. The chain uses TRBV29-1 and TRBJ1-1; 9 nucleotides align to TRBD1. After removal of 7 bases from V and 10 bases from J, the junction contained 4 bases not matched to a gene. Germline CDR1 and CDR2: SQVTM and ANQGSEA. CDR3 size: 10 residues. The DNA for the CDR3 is TGCAGCGACGGGACAGGGAGAGCTTTCTTT. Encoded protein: CSDGTGRAFF.

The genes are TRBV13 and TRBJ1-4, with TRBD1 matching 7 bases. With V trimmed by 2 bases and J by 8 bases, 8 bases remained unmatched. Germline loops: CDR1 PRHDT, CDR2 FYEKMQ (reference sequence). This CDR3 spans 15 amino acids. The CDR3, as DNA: TGTGCCAGCAGCTTAAGGAACAGGGGCGAAGAAAAACTGTTTTTT. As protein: CASSLRNRGEEKLFF. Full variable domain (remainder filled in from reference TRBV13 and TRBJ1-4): AAGVIQSPRHLIKEKRETATLKCYPIPRHDTVYWYQQGPGQDPQFLISFYEKMQSDKGSIPDRFSAQQFSDYHSELNMSSLELGDSALYFCASSLRNRGEEKLFFGSGTQLSVL.

The CDR3 bases are TGTGCCAGCAGTTTATCGGGGTCCCACACCGGGGAGCTGTTTTTT. Amino acid sequence: CASSLSGSHTGELFF. The V and J genes are TRBV12-3 or TRBV12-4 and TRBJ2-2; D may be TRBD2 (5 bases). This CDR3 has 15 residues. The V and J ends lost 2 bases and 3 bases respectively, with 10 bases between them.

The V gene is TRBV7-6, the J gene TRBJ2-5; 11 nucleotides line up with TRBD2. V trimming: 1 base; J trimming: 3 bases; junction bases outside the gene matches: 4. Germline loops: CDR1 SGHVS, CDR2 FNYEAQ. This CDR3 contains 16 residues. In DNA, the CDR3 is TGTGCCAGCAGCTTAGAGGGACTAGCGGCGAAAGAGACCCAGTACTTC. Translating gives CASSLEGLAAKETQYF.

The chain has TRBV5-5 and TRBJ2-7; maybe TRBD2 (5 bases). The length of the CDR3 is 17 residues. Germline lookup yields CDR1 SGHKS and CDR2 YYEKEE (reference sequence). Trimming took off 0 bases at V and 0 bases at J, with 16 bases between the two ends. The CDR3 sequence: CASSLVVVATSSYEQYF. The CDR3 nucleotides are TGTGCCAGCAGCTTGGTGGTAGTAGCGACCAGCTCCTACGAGCAGTACTTC.

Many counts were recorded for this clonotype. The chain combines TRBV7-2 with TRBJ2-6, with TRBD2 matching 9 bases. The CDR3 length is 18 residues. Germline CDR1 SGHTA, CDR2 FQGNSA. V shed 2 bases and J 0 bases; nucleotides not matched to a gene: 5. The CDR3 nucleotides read TGTGCCAGCAGCTTAATTAGCGGGAGCATCTCTGGGGCCAACGTCCTGACTTTC. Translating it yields CASSLISGSISGANVLTF. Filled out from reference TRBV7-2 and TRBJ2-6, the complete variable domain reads GAGVSQSPSNKVTEKGKDVELRCDPISGHTALYWYRQSLGQGLEFLIYFQGNSAPDKSGLPSDRFSAERTGGSVSTLTIQRTQQEDSAVYLCASSLISGSISGANVLTFGAGSRLTVL.

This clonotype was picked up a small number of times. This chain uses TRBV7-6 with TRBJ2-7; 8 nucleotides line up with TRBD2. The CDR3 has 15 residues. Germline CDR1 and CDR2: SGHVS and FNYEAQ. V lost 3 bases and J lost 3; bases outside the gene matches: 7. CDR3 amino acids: CASSLRAGAGYEQYF. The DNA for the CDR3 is TGTGCCAGCAGCTTGCGAGCGGGAGCGGGCTACGAGCAGTACTTC.

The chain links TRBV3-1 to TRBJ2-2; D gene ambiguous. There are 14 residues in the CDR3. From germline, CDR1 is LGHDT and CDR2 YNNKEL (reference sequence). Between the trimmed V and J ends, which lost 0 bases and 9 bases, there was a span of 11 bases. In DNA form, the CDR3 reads TGTGCCAGCAGCCAAGATGAGGCCCGTTGGGAGCTGTTTTTT. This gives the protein CASSQDEARWELFF. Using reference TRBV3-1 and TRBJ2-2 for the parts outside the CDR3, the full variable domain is DTAVSQTPKYLVTQMGNDKSIKCEQNLGHDTMYWYKQDSKKFLKIMFSYNNKELIINETVPNRFSPKSPDKAHLNLHINSLELGDSAVYFCASSQDEARWELFFGEGSRLTVL.

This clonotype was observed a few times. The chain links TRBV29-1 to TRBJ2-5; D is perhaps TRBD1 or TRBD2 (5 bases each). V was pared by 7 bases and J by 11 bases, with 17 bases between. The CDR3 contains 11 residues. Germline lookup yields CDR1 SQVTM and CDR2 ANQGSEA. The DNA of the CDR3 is TGCAGCGCCGGAGAGGGGACGAAGCAGTACTTC. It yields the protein CSAGEGTKQYF.

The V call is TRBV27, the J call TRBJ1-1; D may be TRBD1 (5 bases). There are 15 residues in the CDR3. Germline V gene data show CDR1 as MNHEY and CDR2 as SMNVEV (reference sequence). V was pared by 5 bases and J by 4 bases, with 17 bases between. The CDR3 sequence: CASSPLRGGGTEAFF. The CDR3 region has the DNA TGTGCCAGCAGTCCCTTGAGGGGCGGGGGCACTGAAGCTTTCTTT.

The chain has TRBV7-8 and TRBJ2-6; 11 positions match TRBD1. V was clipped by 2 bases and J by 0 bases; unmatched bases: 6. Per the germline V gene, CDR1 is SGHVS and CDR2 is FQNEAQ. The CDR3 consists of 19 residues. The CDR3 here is CASSLPSGTGGSGANVLTF. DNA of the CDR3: TGTGCCAGCAGCTTACCCTCGGGGACAGGGGGCTCTGGGGCCAACGTCCTGACTTTC.

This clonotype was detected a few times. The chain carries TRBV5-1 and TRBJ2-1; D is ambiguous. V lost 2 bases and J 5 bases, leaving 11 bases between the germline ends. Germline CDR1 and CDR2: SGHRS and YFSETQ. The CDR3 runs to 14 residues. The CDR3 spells CASSLLAKNNEQFF. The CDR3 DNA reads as TGCGCCAGCAGCTTACTCGCGAAAAACAATGAGCAGTTCTTC.

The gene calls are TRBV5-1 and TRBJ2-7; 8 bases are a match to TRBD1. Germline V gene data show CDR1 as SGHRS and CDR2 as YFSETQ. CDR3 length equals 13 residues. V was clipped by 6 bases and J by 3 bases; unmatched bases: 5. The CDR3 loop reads CASKLDRGYEQYF. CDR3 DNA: TGCGCCAGCAAACTCGACAGGGGCTACGAGCAGTACTTC.

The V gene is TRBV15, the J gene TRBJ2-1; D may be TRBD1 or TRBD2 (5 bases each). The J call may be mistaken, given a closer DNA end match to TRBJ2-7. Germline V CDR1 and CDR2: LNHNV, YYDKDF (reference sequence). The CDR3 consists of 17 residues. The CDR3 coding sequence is TGTGCCACCAGCAGAGTGAGGGGTAAAACATCCTACAATGAGCAGTACTTC. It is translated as CATSRVRGKTSYNEQYF.

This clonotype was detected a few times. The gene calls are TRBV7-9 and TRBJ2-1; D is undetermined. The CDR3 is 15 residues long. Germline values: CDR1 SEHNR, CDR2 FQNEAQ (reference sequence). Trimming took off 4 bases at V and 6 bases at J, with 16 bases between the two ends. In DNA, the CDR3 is TGTGCCAGCAGCTCCACATGGGGTCACCTCAATGAGCAGTTCTTC. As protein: CASSSTWGHLNEQFF.

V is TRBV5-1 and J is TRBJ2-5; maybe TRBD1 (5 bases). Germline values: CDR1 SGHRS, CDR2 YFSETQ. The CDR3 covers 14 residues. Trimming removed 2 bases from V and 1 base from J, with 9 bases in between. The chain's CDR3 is CASSLRTPQETQYF. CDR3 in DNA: TGCGCCAGCAGCTTACGGACACCCCAAGAGACCCAGTACTTC.

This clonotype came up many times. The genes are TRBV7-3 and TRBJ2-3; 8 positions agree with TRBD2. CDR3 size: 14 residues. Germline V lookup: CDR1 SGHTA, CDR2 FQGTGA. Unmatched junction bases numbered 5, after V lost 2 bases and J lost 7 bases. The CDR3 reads CASSLAGGDNTQYF. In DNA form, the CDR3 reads TGTGCCAGCAGCTTAGCGGGAGGTGACAATACGCAGTATTTT. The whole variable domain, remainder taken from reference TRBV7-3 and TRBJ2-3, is GAGVSQTPSNKVTEKGKYVELRCDPISGHTALYWYRQSLGQGPEFLIYFQGTGAADDSGLPNDRFFAVRPEGSVSTLKIQRTERGDSAVYLCASSLAGGDNTQYFGPGTRLTVL.

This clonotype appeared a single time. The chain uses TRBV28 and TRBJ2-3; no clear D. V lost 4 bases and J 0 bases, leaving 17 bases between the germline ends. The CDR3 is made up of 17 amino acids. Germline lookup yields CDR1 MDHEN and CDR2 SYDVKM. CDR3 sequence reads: CASSSNTDLTSTDTQYF. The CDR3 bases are TGTGCCAGCAGTTCAAACACAGACTTAACTAGCACAGATACGCAGTATTTT.

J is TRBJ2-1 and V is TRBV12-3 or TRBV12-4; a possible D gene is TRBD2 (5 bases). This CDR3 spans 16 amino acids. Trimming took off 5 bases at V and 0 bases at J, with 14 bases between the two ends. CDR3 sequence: CASSPDSLSSYNEQFF. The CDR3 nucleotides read TGTGCCAGCAGTCCGGACTCCCTGAGCTCCTACAATGAGCAGTTCTTC.

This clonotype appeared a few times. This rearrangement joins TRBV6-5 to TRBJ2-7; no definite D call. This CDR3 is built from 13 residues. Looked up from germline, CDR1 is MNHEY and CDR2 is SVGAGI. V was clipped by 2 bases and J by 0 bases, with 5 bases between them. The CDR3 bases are TGTGCCAGCAGTTACGACCTCTCCTACGAGCAGTACTTC. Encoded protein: CASSYDLSYEQYF.

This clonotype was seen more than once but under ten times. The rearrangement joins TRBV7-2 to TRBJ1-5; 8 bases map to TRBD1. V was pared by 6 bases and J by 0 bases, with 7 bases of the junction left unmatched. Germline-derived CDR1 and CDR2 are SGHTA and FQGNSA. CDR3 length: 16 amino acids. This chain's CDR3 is CASSRTGRYSNQPQHF. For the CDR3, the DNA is TGTGCCAGCAGTCGGACAGGGCGATATAGCAATCAGCCCCAGCATTTT. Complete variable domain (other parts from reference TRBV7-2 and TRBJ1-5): GAGVSQSPSNKVTEKGKDVELRCDPISGHTALYWYRQSLGQGLEFLIYFQGNSAPDKSGLPSDRFSAERTGGSVSTLTIQRTQQEDSAVYLCASSRTGRYSNQPQHFGDGTRLSIL.

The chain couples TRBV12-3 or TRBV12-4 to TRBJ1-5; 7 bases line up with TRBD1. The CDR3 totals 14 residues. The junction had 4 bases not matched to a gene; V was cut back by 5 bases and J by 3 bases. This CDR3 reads CASSPTGPNQPQHF. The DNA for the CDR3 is TGTGCCAGCAGTCCGACAGGGCCCAATCAGCCCCAGCATTTT.

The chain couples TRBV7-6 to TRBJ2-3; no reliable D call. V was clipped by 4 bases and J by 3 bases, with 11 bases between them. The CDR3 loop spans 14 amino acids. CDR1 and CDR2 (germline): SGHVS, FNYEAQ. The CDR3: CASSSRLGTDTQYF. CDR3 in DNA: TGTGCCAGCAGCTCAAGACTCGGAACAGATACGCAGTATTTT.

Here the CDR3 reads CASSPRRYPPYEQYF. The CDR3 DNA is TGTGCCAGCTCACCACGACGTTATCCCCCCTACGAGCAGTACTTC. This chain joins TRBV18 and TRBJ2-7; D is undetermined. V lost 1 base and J lost 2, with 12 bases in between. CDR3 length: 15 residues. Germline V gives CDR1 KGHSH, CDR2 LQKENI. Full variable domain (rest looked up from reference TRBV18 and TRBJ2-7): NAGVMQNPRHLVRRRGQEARLRCSPMKGHSHVYWYRQLPEEGLKFMVYLQKENIIDESGMPKERFSAEFPKEGPSILRIQQVVRGDSAAYFCASSPRRYPPYEQYFGPGTRLTVT.

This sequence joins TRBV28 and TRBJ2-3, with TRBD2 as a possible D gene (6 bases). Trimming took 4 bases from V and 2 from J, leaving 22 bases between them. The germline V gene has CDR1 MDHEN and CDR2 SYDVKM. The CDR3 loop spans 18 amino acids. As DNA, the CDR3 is TGTGCCAGCAGTTCCCTCCCCGGAGGCGGGACCAACACAGATACGCAGTATTTT. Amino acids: CASSSLPGGGTNTDTQYF.

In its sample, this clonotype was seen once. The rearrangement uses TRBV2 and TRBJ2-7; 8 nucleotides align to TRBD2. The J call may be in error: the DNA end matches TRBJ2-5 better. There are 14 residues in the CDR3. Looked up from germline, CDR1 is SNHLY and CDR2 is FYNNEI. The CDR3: CASSGAGVVETQYF. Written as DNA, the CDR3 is TGTGCCAGCAGTGGAGCGGGAGTAGTGGAGACCCAGTACTTC.